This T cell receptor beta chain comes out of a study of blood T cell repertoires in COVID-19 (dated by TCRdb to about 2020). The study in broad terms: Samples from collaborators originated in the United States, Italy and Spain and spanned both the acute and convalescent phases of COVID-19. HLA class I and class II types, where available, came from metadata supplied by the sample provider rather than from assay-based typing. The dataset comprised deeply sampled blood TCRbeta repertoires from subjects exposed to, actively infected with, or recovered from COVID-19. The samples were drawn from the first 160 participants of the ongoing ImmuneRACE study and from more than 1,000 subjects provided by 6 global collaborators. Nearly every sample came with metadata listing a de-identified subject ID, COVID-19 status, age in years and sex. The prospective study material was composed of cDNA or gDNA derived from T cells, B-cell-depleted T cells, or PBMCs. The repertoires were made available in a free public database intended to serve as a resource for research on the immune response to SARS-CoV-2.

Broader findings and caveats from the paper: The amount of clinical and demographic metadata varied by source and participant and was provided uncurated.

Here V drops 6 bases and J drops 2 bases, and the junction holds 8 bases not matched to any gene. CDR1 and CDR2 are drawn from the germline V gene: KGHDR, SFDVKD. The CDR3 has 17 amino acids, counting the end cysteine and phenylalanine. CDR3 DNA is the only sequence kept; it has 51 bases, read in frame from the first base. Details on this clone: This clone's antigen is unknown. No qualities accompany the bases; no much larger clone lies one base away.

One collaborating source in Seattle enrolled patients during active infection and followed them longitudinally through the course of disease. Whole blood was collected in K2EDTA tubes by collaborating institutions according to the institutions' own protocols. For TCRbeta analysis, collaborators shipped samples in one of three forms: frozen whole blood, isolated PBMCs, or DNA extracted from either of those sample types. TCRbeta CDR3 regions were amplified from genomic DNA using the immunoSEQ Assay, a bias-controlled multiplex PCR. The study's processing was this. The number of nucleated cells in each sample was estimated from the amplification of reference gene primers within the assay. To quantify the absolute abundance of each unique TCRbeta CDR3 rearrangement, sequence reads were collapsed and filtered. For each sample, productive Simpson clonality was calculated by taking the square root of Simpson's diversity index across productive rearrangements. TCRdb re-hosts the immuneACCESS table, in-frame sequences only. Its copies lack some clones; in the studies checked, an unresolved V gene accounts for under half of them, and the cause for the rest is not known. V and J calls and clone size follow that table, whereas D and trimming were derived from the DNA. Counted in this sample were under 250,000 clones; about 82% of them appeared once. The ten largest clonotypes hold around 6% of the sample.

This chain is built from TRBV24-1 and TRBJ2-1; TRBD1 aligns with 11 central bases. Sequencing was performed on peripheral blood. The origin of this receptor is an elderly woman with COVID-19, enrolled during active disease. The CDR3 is CATSPSAGQGAYNEQFF. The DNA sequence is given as TGTGCCACCAGTCCCTCAGCGGGACAGGGGGCCTACAATGAGCAGTTCTTC.